These 13 T cell receptor beta chains were all obtained from the same sample, sequenced in a study of cytomegalovirus exposure and HLA in healthy donors. PCR was performed using 60 Vbeta and 13 Jbeta primers. TCRdb keeps only in-frame clones here, not all; method: immunoSEQ multiplex PCR. In the table there are about 130,000 clones, 75% to 85% of which are singletons. The sequenced material came from PBMCs. The receptors originated from a woman in her thirties or forties in good health and CMV-seronegative.

V is TRBV4-3 and J is TRBJ2-3, with D hard to call. Trimming removed 1 base from V and 6 bases from J, with 14 bases in between. The CDR3 spans 15 residues. Germline assignment: CDR1 LGHNA and CDR2 YSLEER. The chain's CDR3 is CASSQGLTNGDTQYF. The CDR3 DNA reads as TGCGCCAGCAGCCAAGGGTTGACCAACGGGGATACGCAGTATTTT.

This chain links TRBV6-6 with TRBJ2-3; TRBD2 aligns across 8 bases. Per germline, CDR1 MNHNY and CDR2 SVGAGI (reference sequence). CDR3 length equals 15 residues. The V segment lost 3 bases and the J segment 4 bases; nucleotides outside the gene matches: 6. DNA of the CDR3: TGTGCCAGCAGTTATTCCGGGGGGGGATCAGATACGCAGTATTTT. The encoded protein is CASSYSGGGSDTQYF.

V and J are TRBV12-5 and TRBJ1-1, with TRBD1 matching over 7 bases. CDR1 LGHNT and CDR2 FRNRAP come from the germline V gene. This CDR3 region has 15 residues. Trimming at V came to 6 bases and at J to 8 bases, leaving 15 bases not matched to a gene. The chain's CDR3 is CASGNDDRAELEAFF. CDR3 sequence (DNA): TGTGCTAGTGGAAACGACGACAGGGCCGAGCTGGAAGCTTTCTTT.

This clone was seen more than once but under ten times. The V call is TRBV27, the J call TRBJ2-3; D possibly corresponds to TRBD2 (6 bases). Germline V gives CDR1 MNHEY, CDR2 SMNVEV (reference sequence). The CDR3 runs to 18 residues. V was cut by 1 base and J by 1 base, with 18 bases left in between. The CDR3 sequence is CASSLFGVAEPGTDTQYF. CDR3 bases: TGTGCCAGCAGTTTATTTGGCGTAGCGGAGCCCGGCACAGATACGCAGTATTTT.

This clone appeared once. The chain uses TRBV27 and TRBJ1-2; 10 bases line up with TRBD1. Trimming cost V 2 bases and J 4 bases; bases outside gene matches: 4. The CDR3 extends over 15 amino acids. Germline CDR1 reads MNHEY; CDR2 reads SMNVEV (reference sequence). CDR3 protein: CASSLEGQGPYGYTF. CDR3 DNA: TGTGCCAGCAGTTTAGAGGGACAGGGGCCCTATGGCTACACCTTC.

The V gene is TRBV2, the J gene TRBJ2-5, with TRBD1 identical over 8 bases. The germline V gene encodes CDR1 SNHLY and CDR2 FYNNEI. V lost 3 bases to trimming and J lost 4 bases; unmatched junction nucleotides: 4. CDR3 size: 14 residues. The CDR3 protein is CASSEDRVGETQYF. CDR3 sequence (DNA): TGTGCCAGCAGTGAGGACAGGGTAGGAGAGACCCAGTACTTC.

The rearrangement joins TRBV13 to TRBJ2-7; no clear D. V lost 1 base, J lost 1 base, and 5 bases lay in between. The CDR3 contains 13 residues. CDR1 is PRHDT, CDR2 FYEKMQ, per germline (reference sequence). CDR3 sequence: CASSLASSYEQYF. DNA for the CDR3: TGTGCCAGCAGCTTAGCCAGTTCCTACGAGCAGTACTTC.

The V gene is TRBV7-6, the J gene TRBJ2-1; a possible D gene is TRBD2 (6 bases). The CDR3 is 11 amino acids. Trimming cost V 6 bases and J 10 bases, with 10 bases left between them. Germline-derived CDR1 and CDR2 are SGHVS and FNYEAQ. The CDR3 loop is CASRGLGEQFF. For the CDR3, the DNA is TGTGCCAGCAGGGGACTCGGCGAGCAGTTCTTC.

V and J are TRBV29-1 and TRBJ2-3; D ambiguous. Per germline, CDR1 SQVTM and CDR2 ANQGSEA. Trimming took 4 bases from V and 2 from J, leaving 7 bases between them. The CDR3 consists of 12 residues. Written as DNA, the CDR3 is TGCAGCGTTGTCCGGGTCACAGATACGCAGTATTTT. Residues: CSVVRVTDTQYF.

The J gene is TRBJ1-1, the V gene TRBV7-9, with D perhaps matching TRBD1 (5 bases). V dropped 4 bases and J dropped 1 base, with 10 bases sitting between them. The germline gives CDR1 SEHNR, CDR2 FQNEAQ (reference sequence). This CDR3 spans 14 amino acids. The CDR3 coding sequence is TGTGCCAGCAGCTCTGGGGCCTCGAACACTGAAGCTTTCTTT. As protein: CASSSGASNTEAFF.

The CDR3: CASSFYAGGDGYTF. The DNA of the CDR3 is TGTGCCAGCAGTTTTTACGCGGGGGGCGATGGCTACACCTTC. The chain links TRBV27 to TRBJ1-2, with D perhaps TRBD1 (6 bases). This CDR3 contains 14 residues. The V end lost 3 bases, the J end lost 6 bases, and 14 bases lay between the germline ends. Germline lookup yields CDR1 MNHEY and CDR2 SMNVEV (reference sequence).

This chain uses TRBV27 with TRBJ2-3; TRBD2 agrees at 7 bases. Germline CDR1 is MNHEY and CDR2 is SMNVEV (reference sequence). V lost 5 bases to trimming and J lost 7 bases; unmatched junction nucleotides: 12. The CDR3 spans 15 residues. CDR3 in DNA: TGTGCCAGCAGTCTATTTCGGACTAGTGATCATACGCAGTATTTT. The encoded protein is CASSLFRTSDHTQYF.

V usage is TRBV18 and J usage is TRBJ2-6; TRBD1 agrees at 8 bases. The V gene's germline CDR1 is KGHSH and CDR2 LQKENI. The CDR3 has 18 amino acids. V shed 3 bases, J shed 3 bases, and the junction held 10 bases outside the gene matches. CDR3 nucleotides: TGTGCCAGCTCACCCTCCAGGACAGGGATAATTGGGGCCAACGTCCTGACTTTC. Its protein product is CASSPSRTGIIGANVLTF.